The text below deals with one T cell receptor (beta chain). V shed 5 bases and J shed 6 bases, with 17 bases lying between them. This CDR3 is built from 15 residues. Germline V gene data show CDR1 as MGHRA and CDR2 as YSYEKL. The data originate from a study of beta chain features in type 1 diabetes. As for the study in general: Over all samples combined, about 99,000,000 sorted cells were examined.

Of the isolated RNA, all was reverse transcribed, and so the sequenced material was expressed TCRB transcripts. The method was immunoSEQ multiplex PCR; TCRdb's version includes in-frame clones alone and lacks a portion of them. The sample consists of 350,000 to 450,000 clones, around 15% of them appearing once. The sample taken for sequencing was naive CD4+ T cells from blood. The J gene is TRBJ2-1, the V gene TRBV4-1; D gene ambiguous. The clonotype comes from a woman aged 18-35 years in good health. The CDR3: CASSAGNVGLNEQFF. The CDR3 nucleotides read TGCGCCAGCAGCGCTGGCAATGTGGGCCTCAATGAGCAGTTCTTC.